The T cell receptor (beta chain) under discussion was sequenced for a study of T cell responses to AZD1222 COVID-19 vaccine. Concerning this clone itself: Its matching antigen is unknown.

Study findings and constraints: Vaccination with two AZD1222 doses was followed by a rise in Spike-specific TCR breadth and depth.

The V and J ends lost 3 bases and 4 bases, in that order; junction bases with no gene match: 6. The CDR3 consists of 15 residues. In germline, CDR1 is LNHDA, CDR2 SQIVND (reference sequence). Clones were sequenced by immunoSEQ multiplex PCR, and TCRdb holds only the in-frame ones, with some missing. The sample carries around 140,000 clones, 90% to 95% recorded once. This material consisted of peripheral blood, taken on day 0 of AZD1222 vaccination. This receptor was taken from an adult in good health. This chain uses TRBV19 with TRBJ1-5, with TRBD1 identical over 7 bases. This CDR3 is CASSIRDSFNQPQHF. Here the CDR3 DNA reads TGTGCCAGTAGTATTAGGGACAGTTTTAATCAGCCCCAGCATTTT.